The rows below give T cell receptor beta chains drawn from one sample of a study of blood T cell repertoires in COVID-19. This table comes from immunoSEQ multiplex PCR, and its TCRdb copy is limited to in-frame clones, with some not included. The sample consists of just over 150,000 clones, 70% to 85% of them appearing once. The source material was peripheral blood. Receptor source: a woman older than 75 with acute or convalescent COVID-19. The CDR3 runs from the conserved cysteine through the conserved F or W.

j_call,v_call,cdr3_aa
TRBJ1-1,TRBV7-9,CASTARGGRSTGFNTEAFF
TRBJ1-1,TRBV30,CACHIKSGTGGTEAFF
TRBJ1-6,TRBV2,CASSEAPGYNSPLHF
TRBJ2-1,TRBV7-6,CASSPNSLNEQFF
TRBJ1-5,TRBV9,CASSGQGVGNQPQHF
TRBJ1-3,TRBV19,CASSPTTGTGNTIYF
TRBJ1-5,TRBV6-2/TRBV6-3,CASSPTGQPQHF
TRBJ1-2,TRBV5-1,CASGLDSPNYGYTF
TRBJ2-3,TRBV25-1,CASSDSPDTQYF
TRBJ2-2,TRBV21-1,CASSTSGPTNTGELFF
TRBJ1-2,TRBV6-5,CASRASGDDYGYTF
TRBJ2-2,TRBV7-9,CASSLATGRTGELFF
TRBJ2-7,TRBV19,CASSSPQGRSYEQYF
TRBJ1-4,TRBV5-1,CASSLGQGNEKLFF
TRBJ1-1,TRBV19,CASIQDRTNTEAFF
TRBJ1-4,TRBV28,CASNRQATNEKLFF
TRBJ1-2,TRBV27,CASSYQGGYGYTF
TRBJ2-1,TRBV28,CASSQSRLAGYGEQFF
TRBJ2-1,TRBV14,CASSQDLSGLAINEQFF
TRBJ1-4,TRBV3-1/TRBV3-2,CASSHTGTGSKTNEKLFF
TRBJ2-2,TRBV6-4,CASSVQQGIGELFF
TRBJ2-1,TRBV2,CASSFDRGGENEQFF
TRBJ2-7,TRBV25-1,CASSESGRSYDEQYF
TRBJ1-1,TRBV9,CASTQQGANTEAFF
TRBJ2-7,TRBV27,CASSWKGSFQGIYEQYF
TRBJ2-1,TRBV19,CASSARTGLNEQFF
TRBJ1-4,TRBV6-5,CATRPVPWNEKLFF
TRBJ1-5,TRBV30,CAWGRGNQPQHF
TRBJ1-3,TRBV7-8,CASSVRDSLSGNTIYF
TRBJ2-1,TRBV2,CASSEGLADEQFF
TRBJ2-7,TRBV3-1/TRBV3-2,CASRQGAEQYF
TRBJ2-5,TRBV5-1,CASNFPGQETQYF